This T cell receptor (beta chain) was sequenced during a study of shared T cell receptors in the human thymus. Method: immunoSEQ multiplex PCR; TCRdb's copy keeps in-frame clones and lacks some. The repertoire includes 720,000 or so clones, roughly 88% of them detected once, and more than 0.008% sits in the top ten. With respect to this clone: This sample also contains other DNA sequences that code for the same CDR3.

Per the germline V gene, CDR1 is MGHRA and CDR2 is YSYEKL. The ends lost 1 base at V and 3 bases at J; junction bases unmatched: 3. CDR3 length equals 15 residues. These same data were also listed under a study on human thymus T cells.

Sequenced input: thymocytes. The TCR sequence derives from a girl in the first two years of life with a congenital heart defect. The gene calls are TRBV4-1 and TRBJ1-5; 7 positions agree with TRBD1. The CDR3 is CASSQAGGPNQPQHF. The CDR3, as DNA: TGCGCCAGCAGCCAAGCAGGGGGGCCCAATCAGCCCCAGCATTTT.